This entry lists 15 T cell receptor beta chains sequenced from one sample in a study of identical twins. TCRdb re-called the 5' RACE reads through MiXCR, storing one row per CDR3 protein. This sample has 500,000 to 650,000 distinct CDR3 sequences, with under 8.5% found just once. The same data also went into a second study, on yellow fever vaccine responses in identical twins.

Material for sequencing was PBMCs. Receptors originate from a woman between 18 and 30 years old in good health.

This clonotype was seen at least ten times. This chain connects TRBV20-1 to TRBJ2-4; perhaps D is TRBD1 or TRBD2 (5 bases each). Germline V gene lookup returns CDR1 DFQATT and CDR2 SNEGSKA (reference sequence). The CDR3 runs 12 residues. Trimming took off 7 bases at V and 3 bases at J, with 10 bases between the two ends. The CDR3: CSGDDNKNIQYF. For the CDR3, the DNA is TGCAGTGGGGACGACAACAAAAACATTCAGTACTTC.

The gene calls are TRBV6-1 and TRBJ2-1, with 7 bases fitting TRBD1. The V gene's germline CDR1 is MNHNS and CDR2 SASEGT. Trimming removed 10 bases from V and 1 base from J; junction bases left unmatched: 10. There are 15 residues in the CDR3. The chain's CDR3 is CATLRDRDSYNEQFF. DNA of the CDR3: TGTGCCACCCTCCGGGACAGAGATTCCTACAATGAGCAGTTCTTC.

This sequence joins TRBV7-6 and TRBJ2-5, with 11 bases fitting TRBD2. This CDR3 spans 18 amino acids. CDR1 and CDR2 from the germline V gene are SGHVS and FNYEAQ. J was trimmed by 0 bases and V by 2 bases; bases with no gene match: 8. CDR3 region: CASSLPLSSGGNQETQYF. For the CDR3, the DNA is TGTGCCAGCAGCTTACCCCTTTCTAGCGGGGGGAACCAAGAGACCCAGTACTTC.

This clonotype was recorded many times. The rearrangement uses TRBV5-1 and TRBJ2-3, with 8 positions matching TRBD2. Germline V gives CDR1 SGHRS, CDR2 YFSETQ. The CDR3 runs to 15 residues. Trimming at V came to 0 bases and at J to 8 bases, leaving 8 bases not matched to a gene. The chain's CDR3 is CASSLAETREGTQYF. CDR3 sequence (DNA): TGCGCCAGCAGCTTGGCCGAGACCCGGGAGGGTACGCAGTATTTT.

A few counts support this clonotype. The chain recombines TRBV12-3 or TRBV12-4 with TRBJ2-1, with D unclear. This CDR3 contains 14 residues. V lost 6 bases, J lost 0 bases, and 9 bases lay in between. For the CDR3, the DNA is TGTGCCAGCAGCCGTCTGGGCTCCTACAATGAGCAGTTCTTC. It encodes CASSRLGSYNEQFF.

This clonotype has just a few counts. The rearrangement joins TRBV12-3 or TRBV12-4 to TRBJ2-1, with TRBD2 identical over 7 bases. Trimming cost V 6 bases and J 2 bases; bases outside gene matches: 7. The CDR3 covers 15 residues. The CDR3 DNA reads TGTGCCAGCAGATCTAGCGGAACCCCCTACAATGAGCAGTTCTTC. Protein: CASRSSGTPYNEQFF.

The rearrangement joins TRBV12-3 or TRBV12-4 to TRBJ1-5; 8 bases fit TRBD1. Trimming cost V 8 bases and J 1 base; bases outside gene matches: 4. This CDR3 region has 14 residues. The CDR3 loop reads CASHQGASNQPQHF. CDR3 in DNA: TGTGCCAGCCACCAGGGGGCGAGCAATCAGCCCCAGCATTTT.

In this sample, this clonotype turned up many times. The V and J genes are TRBV5-1 and TRBJ2-3; TRBD2 matches 10 bases. This CDR3 region has 15 residues. Germline V gene sequence: CDR1 SGHRS, CDR2 YFSETQ. Losses at the gene ends were 6 bases for V and 4 bases for J; bases not matched to a gene: 8. CDR3 bases: TGCGCCAGCAAGCTTCTAGCGGGGGCGGCAGATACGCAGTATTTT. Its translation: CASKLLAGAADTQYF. Looking up the rest from reference TRBV5-1 and TRBJ2-3 gives the full variable domain: KAGVTQTPRYLIKTRGQQVTLSCSPISGHRSVSWYQQTPGQGLQFLFEYFSETQRNKGNFPGRFSGRQFSNSRSEMNVSTLELGDSALYLCASKLLAGAADTQYFGPGTRLTVL.

This clonotype was seen a handful of times. The chain combines TRBV5-8 with TRBJ1-5, with TRBD1 as a possible D gene (5 bases). The V gene's germline CDR1 is SGHTS and CDR2 YDEGEE. V was trimmed by 0 bases and J by 2 bases, leaving 12 bases between them. The CDR3 consists of 16 residues. CDR3 nucleotide sequence: TGTGCCAGCAGCTTGGAGCAGGGCTCGGGCAATCAGCCCCAGCATTTT. Encoded protein: CASSLEQGSGNQPQHF. Drawing the rest from reference TRBV5-8 and TRBJ1-5, the complete variable domain is EAGVTQSPTHLIKTRGQQATLRCSPISGHTSVYWYQQALGLGLQFLLWYDEGEERNRGNFPPRFSGRQFPNYSSELNVNALELEDSALYLCASSLEQGSGNQPQHFGDGTRLSIL.

This chain uses TRBV11-2 with TRBJ2-7; perhaps TRBD2 as D (7 bases). V lost 1 base and J 1 base, leaving 11 bases between the germline ends. The CDR3 spans 15 residues. Per germline, CDR1 SGHAT and CDR2 FQNNGV. This CDR3 is CASSLVGGPSYEQYV. The CDR3 DNA reads TGTGCCAGCAGCTTAGTGGGGGGGCCTTCCTACGAGCAGTACGTC.

This clonotype was counted only a few times. CDR3 bases: TGCGCCAGCAGCTTCAGCGGAGCCAGGAATGAGCAGTTCTTC. Protein sequence: CASSFSGARNEQFF. The chain links TRBV5-1 to TRBJ2-1; perhaps TRBD2 as D (5 bases). Trimming pared 2 bases from V and 7 bases from J, leaving 13 bases between. The germline V gene has CDR1 SGHRS and CDR2 YFSETQ. The CDR3 runs 14 residues.

This clonotype has only a few counts. The V call is TRBV5-5, the J call TRBJ2-7; unclear D gene. The CDR3 has 14 residues. Germline loops: CDR1 SGHKS, CDR2 YYEKEE (reference sequence). Trimming took 0 bases from V and 2 from J, leaving 9 bases between them. CDR3 in DNA: TGTGCCAGCAGCTTGGCCCCACCGACCTACGAGCAGTACTTC. It specifies CASSLAPPTYEQYF. The full variable domain, rest sourced from reference TRBV5-5 and TRBJ2-7, is DAGVTQSPTHLIKTRGQQVTLRCSPISGHKSVSWYQQVLGQGPQFIFQYYEKEERGRGNFPDRFSARQFPNYSSELNVNALLLGDSALYLCASSLAPPTYEQYFGPGTRLTVT.

This clonotype was counted between two and nine times. The chain is built from TRBV2 and TRBJ2-7, with D perhaps matching TRBD2 (5 bases). CDR3 size: 14 residues. Between the trimmed V and J ends, which lost 0 bases and 6 bases, there was a span of 12 bases. The germline CDR1 and CDR2 sequences are SNHLY and FYNNEI. This CDR3 reads CASSEAISRGEQYF. Written as DNA, the CDR3 is TGTGCCAGCAGTGAAGCGATCTCCCGGGGCGAGCAGTACTTC.

This clonotype has at least ten counts. This chain links TRBV28 with TRBJ2-7; D is undetermined. CDR3 length equals 13 residues. Trimming took 4 bases from V and 12 from J, leaving 19 bases between them. Germline CDR1 reads MDHEN; CDR2 reads SYDVKM. The CDR3 nucleotides are TGTGCCAGCAGTTCGCACCCGACGGCCAAGTGGTACTTC. Translated, it gives CASSSHPTAKWYF.

The V and J genes are TRBV21-1 and TRBJ1-6; the table's D call of TRBD1 was not tested on the DNA. TRBV21-1 is described as a pseudogene. CDR3 length equals 16 residues. The CDR3 DNA reads as TGTGCCAGCAGCAGAGGGGACAGCTCCTATAATTCACCCCTCCACTTT. The encoded protein is CASSRGDSSYNSPLHF.